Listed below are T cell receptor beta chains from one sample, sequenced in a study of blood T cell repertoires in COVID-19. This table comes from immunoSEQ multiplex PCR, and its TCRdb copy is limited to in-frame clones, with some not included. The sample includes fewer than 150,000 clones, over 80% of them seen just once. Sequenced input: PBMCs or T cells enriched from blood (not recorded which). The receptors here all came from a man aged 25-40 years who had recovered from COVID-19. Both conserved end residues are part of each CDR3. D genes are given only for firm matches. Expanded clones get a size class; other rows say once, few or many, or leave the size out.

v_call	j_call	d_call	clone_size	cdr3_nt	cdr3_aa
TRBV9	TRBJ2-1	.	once	TGTGCCAGCAGCGTAGTGGCGGGACCTTCCTACAATGAGCAGTTCTTC	CASSVVAGPSYNEQFF
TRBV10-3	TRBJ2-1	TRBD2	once	TGTGCCATCAGTGCCGGGGGGAACAATGAGCAGTTCTTC	CAISAGGNNEQFF
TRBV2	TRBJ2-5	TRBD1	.	TGTGCCAGCAGCCAGGACAGGAGAGCTCAAGAGACCCAGTACTTC	CASSQDRRAQETQYF
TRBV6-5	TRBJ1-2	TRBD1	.	TGTGCCAGCATCAGGACAGGAGTCTATGGCTACACCTTC	CASIRTGVYGYTF
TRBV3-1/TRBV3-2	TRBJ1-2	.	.	TGTGCCAGCAGCCAAGATCTGGGCGGACTATATGGCTACACCTTC	CASSQDLGGLYGYTF
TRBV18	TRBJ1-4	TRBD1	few	TGTGCCAGCTCACCAAGTGGGGGCACAGGGGGCGTTGGTGAAAAACTGTTTTTT	CASSPSGGTGGVGEKLFF
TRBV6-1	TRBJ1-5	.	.	TGTGCCAGCAGTGAAGCGCAGGGGCGGAAGGTGCAGCCCCAGCATTTT	CASSEAQGRKVQPQHF
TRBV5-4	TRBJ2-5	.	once	TGTGCCTCCGCCATCCAGGGAACCCAAGAGACCCAGTACTTC	CASAIQGTQETQYF
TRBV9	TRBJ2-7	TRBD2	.	TGTGCCAGCAGCGTAGGAGGACTAGCGGGAAGTTACGAGCAGTACTTC	CASSVGGLAGSYEQYF
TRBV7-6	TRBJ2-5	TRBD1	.	TGTGCCAGCAGCACCATACCTCCTGCGGACAGGGGTTCGGAGACCCAGTACTTC	CASSTIPPADRGSETQYF
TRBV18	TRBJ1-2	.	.	TGTGCCAGCTCACCGGTCAACACACCTAACTATGGCTACACCTTC	CASSPVNTPNYGYTF
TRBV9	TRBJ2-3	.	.	TGTGCCAGCAGCGCCCATGACCCCCGGAGAACAGATACGCAGTATTTT	CASSAHDPRRTDTQYF
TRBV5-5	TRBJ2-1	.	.	TGTGCCAGCAGCTTGGCTCATGAGCAGTTCTTC	CASSLAHEQFF
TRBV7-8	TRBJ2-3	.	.	TGTGCCAGCAGCTTAGTCAGGTACACAGATACGCAGTATTTT	CASSLVRYTDTQYF
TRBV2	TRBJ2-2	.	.	TGTGCCAGCAGTGAGCAGGGTACCACCGGGGAGCTGTTTTTT	CASSEQGTTGELFF
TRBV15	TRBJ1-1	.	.	TGTGCCACCAGCATGGGGACAAAGAACACTGAAGCTTTCTTT	CATSMGTKNTEAFF
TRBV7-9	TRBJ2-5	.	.	TGTGCCAGCAGCTTAGCCCCTGTAGGGGCCGCTAAGGGAGAGACCCAGTACTTC	CASSLAPVGAAKGETQYF
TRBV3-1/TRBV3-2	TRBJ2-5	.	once	TGTGCCAGCAGCCTAACCGGGAGCAGAGAGACCCAGTACTTC	CASSLTGSRETQYF
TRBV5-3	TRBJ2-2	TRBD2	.	TGTGTCAGAAGCTTGGCGGCTAGCGGGATGAACACCGGGGAGCTGTTTTTT	CVRSLAASGMNTGELFF
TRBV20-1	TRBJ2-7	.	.	TGCAGTGCTAGAGATATGTACAGGGAGTACTTC	CSARDMYREYF
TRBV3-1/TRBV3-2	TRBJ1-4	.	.	TGTGCCAGCAGCCAAGATGCGGAATCGGTTGAAAAACTGTTTTTT	CASSQDAESVEKLFF
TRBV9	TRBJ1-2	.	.	TGTGCCAGCAGCGTACTTGGGCACAGAGACTATGGCTACACCTTC	CASSVLGHRDYGYTF
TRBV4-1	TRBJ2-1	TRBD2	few	TGCGCCAGCAGCCAAGATGGGGGAGGGATTGACGACAATGAGCAGTTCTTC	CASSQDGGGIDDNEQFF
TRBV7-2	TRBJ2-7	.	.	TGTGCCAGCAGCTTACCCGTTAATTACGAGCAGTACTTC	CASSLPVNYEQYF
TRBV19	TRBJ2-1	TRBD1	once	TGTGCCAGTAGTATGGCAGGGGGCAATGAGCAGTTCTTC	CASSMAGGNEQFF
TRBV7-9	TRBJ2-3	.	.	TGTGCCAGCAGCCAGAACATTGATACGCAGTATTTT	CASSQNIDTQYF
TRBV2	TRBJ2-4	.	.	TGTGCCAGCAGTGAAAGGAGCGCCGGCAAAAACATTCAGTACTTC	CASSERSAGKNIQYF
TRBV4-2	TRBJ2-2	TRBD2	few	TGTGCCAGCAGCCAAGATCTTCCTAGCGGGGGGGCCGGCGGGGAGCTGTTTTTT	CASSQDLPSGGAGGELFF
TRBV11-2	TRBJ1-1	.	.	TGTGCCAGCAGCTTCGGAGGGTTCGGTACTGAAGCTTTCTTT	CASSFGGFGTEAFF
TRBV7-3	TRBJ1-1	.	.	TGTGCCAGCAGCTCGCAGGGTTTCGGCACTGAAGCTTTCTTT	CASSSQGFGTEAFF
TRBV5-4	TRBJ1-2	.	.	TGTGCCAGCAGCTTGGGACAATCTCACTATGGCTACACCTTC	CASSLGQSHYGYTF
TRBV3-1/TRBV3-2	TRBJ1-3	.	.	TGTGCCAGCAGCCGCGGGGATCTTGGAAACACCATATATTTT	CASSRGDLGNTIYF
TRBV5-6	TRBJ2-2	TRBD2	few	TGTGCCAGCAGCTGGGGACTAGCGGTCCTCAGCGACACCGGGGAGCTGTTTTTT	CASSWGLAVLSDTGELFF
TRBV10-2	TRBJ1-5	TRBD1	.	TGCGCCAGCAGTGAGTCGGGGACAGATCAGCCCCAGCATTTT	CASSESGTDQPQHF
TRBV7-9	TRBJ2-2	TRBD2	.	TGTGCCAGCGGGGGGGACACCGGGGAGCTGTTTTTT	CASGGDTGELFF
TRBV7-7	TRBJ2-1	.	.	TGTGCCAGCAGCTATCGTAGGGGCGGTCCATACAATGAGCAGTTCTTC	CASSYRRGGPYNEQFF
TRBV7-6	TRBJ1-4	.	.	TGTGCCAGCAGCTTAGGACAAGTCAGTAATGAAAAACTGTTTTTT	CASSLGQVSNEKLFF
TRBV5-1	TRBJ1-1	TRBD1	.	TGCGCCAGCAGCTTGGAAAGGGGGCACACTGAAGCTTTCTTT	CASSLERGHTEAFF
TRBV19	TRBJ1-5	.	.	TGTGCCAGTAGTATTGGCAATAGCAATCAGCCCCAGCATTTT	CASSIGNSNQPQHF
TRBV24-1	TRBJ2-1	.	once	TGTGCCACCAGTGATTTTAGCAATGAGCAGTTCTTC	CATSDFSNEQFF
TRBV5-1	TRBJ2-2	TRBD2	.	TGCGCCAGCAGCCCCACTAGCGGGAACACCGGGGAGCTGTTTTTT	CASSPTSGNTGELFF
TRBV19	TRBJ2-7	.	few	TGTGCCAGCCGACGACAGGCTTCTACCTACGAGCAGTACTTC	CASRRQASTYEQYF
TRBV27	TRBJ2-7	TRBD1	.	TGTGCCAGCAGTACTGGGACAGGGGCCGCCTTAAGACACTACGAGCAGTACTTC	CASSTGTGAALRHYEQYF